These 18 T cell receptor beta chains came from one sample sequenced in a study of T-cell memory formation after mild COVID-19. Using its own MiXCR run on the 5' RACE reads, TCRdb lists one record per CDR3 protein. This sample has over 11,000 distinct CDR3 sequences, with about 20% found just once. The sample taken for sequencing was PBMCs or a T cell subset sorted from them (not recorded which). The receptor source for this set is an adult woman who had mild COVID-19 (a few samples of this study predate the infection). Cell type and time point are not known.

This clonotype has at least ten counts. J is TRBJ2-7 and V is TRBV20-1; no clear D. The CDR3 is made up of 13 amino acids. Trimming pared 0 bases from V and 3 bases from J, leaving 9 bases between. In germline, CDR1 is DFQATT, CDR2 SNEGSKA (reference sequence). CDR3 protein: CSARELSHYEQYF. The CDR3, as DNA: TGCAGTGCTAGAGAGCTTAGCCACTACGAGCAGTACTTC.

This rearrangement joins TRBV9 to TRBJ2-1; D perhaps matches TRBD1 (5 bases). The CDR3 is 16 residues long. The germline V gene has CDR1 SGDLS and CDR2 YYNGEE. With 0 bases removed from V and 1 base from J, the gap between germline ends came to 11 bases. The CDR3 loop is CASSVVSGISYNEQFF. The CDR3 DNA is TGTGCCAGCAGCGTAGTTTCAGGGATTTCCTACAATGAGCAGTTCTTC.

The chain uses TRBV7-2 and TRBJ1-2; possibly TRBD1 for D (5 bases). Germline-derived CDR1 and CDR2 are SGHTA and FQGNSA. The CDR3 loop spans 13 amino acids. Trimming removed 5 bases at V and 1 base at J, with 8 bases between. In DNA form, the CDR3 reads TGTGCCAGCAGCCCAGGGTTTAACTATGGCTACACCTTC. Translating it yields CASSPGFNYGYTF. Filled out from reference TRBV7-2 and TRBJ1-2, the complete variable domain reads GAGVSQSPSNKVTEKGKDVELRCDPISGHTALYWYRQSLGQGLEFLIYFQGNSAPDKSGLPSDRFSAERTGGSVSTLTIQRTQQEDSAVYLCASSPGFNYGYTFGSGTRLTVV.

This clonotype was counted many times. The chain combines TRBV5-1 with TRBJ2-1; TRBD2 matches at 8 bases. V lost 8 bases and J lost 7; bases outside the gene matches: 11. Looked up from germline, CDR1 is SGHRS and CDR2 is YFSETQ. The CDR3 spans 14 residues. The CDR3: CASYSGGPRNEQFF. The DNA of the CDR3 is TGCGCCAGTTATTCGGGGGGGCCAAGGAATGAGCAGTTCTTC.

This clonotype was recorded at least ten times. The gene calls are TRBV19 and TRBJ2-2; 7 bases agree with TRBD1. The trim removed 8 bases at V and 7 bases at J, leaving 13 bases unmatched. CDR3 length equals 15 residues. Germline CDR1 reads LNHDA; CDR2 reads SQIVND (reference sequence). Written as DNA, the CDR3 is TGTGCCAGTTGGGCCGTCACAGGGGTAATCGGGGAGCTGTTTTTT. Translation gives CASWAVTGVIGELFF.

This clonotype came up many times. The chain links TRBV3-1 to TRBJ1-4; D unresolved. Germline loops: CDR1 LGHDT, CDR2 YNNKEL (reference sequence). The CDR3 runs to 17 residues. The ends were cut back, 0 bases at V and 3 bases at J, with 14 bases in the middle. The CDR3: CASSQDIMRIANEKLFF. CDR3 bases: TGTGCCAGCAGCCAAGATATAATGCGGATAGCTAATGAAAAACTGTTTTTT. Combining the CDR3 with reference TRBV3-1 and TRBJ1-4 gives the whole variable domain DTAVSQTPKYLVTQMGNDKSIKCEQNLGHDTMYWYKQDSKKFLKIMFSYNNKELIINETVPNRFSPKSPDKAHLNLHINSLELGDSAVYFCASSQDIMRIANEKLFFGSGTQLSVL.

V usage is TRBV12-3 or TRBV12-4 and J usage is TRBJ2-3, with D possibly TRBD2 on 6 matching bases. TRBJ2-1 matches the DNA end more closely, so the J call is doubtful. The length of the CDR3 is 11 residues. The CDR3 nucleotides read TGTGCCAGCAGTCCCGAGCGGGTGCAGTTCTTC. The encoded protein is CASSPERVQFF.

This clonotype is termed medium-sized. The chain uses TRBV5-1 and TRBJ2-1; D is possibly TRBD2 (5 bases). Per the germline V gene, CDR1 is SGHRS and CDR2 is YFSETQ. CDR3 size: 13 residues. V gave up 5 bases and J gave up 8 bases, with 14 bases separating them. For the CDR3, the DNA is TGCGCCAGCAGACCAGACTACTGGGATGAGCAGTTCTTC. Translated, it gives CASRPDYWDEQFF. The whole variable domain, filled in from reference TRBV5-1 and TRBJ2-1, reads KAGVTQTPRYLIKTRGQQVTLSCSPISGHRSVSWYQQTPGQGLQFLFEYFSETQRNKGNFPGRFSGRQFSNSRSEMNVSTLELGDSALYLCASRPDYWDEQFFGPGTRLTVL.

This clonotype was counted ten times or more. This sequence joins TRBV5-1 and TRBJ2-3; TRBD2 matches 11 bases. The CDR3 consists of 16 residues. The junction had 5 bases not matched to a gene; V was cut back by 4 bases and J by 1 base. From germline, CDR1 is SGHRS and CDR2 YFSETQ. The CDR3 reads CASSLIAGGRTDTQYF. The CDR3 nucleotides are TGCGCCAGCAGCCTAATAGCGGGAGGGCGCACAGATACGCAGTATTTT. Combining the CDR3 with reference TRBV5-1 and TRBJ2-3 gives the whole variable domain KAGVTQTPRYLIKTRGQQVTLSCSPISGHRSVSWYQQTPGQGLQFLFEYFSETQRNKGNFPGRFSGRQFSNSRSEMNVSTLELGDSALYLCASSLIAGGRTDTQYFGPGTRLTVL.

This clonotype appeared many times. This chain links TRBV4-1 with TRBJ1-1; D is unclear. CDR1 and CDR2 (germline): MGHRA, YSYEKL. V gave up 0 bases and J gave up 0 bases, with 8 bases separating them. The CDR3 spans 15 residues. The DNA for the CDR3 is TGCGCCAGCAGCCAAGATATGGGGATGAACACTGAAGCTTTCTTT. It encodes CASSQDMGMNTEAFF.

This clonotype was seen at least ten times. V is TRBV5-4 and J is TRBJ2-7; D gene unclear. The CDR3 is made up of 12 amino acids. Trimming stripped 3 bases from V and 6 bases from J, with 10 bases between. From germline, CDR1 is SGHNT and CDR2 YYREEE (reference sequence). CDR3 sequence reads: CASSWKPGEQYF. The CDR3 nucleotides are TGTGCCAGCAGCTGGAAGCCTGGCGAGCAGTACTTC. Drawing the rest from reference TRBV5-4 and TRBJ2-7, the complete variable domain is ETGVTQSPTHLIKTRGQQVTLRCSSQSGHNTVSWYQQALGQGPQFIFQYYREEENGRGNFPPRFSGLQFPNYSSELNVNALELDDSALYLCASSWKPGEQYFGPGTRLTVT.

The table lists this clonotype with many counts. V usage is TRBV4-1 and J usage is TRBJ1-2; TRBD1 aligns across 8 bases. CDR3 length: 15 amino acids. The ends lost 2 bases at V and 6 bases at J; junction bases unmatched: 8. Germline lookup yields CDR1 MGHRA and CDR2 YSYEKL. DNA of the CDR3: TGCGCCAGCAGCCAACCCCAAGGACAGGGTGATGGCTACACCTTC. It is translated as CASSQPQGQGDGYTF.

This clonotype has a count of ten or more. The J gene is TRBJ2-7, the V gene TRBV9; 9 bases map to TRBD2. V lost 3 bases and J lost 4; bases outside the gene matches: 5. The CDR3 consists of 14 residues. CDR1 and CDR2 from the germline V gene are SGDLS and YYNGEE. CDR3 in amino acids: CASSAGLAGYEQYF. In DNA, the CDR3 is TGTGCCAGCAGCGCGGGACTAGCAGGGTACGAGCAGTACTTC. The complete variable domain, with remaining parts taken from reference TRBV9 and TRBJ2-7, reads DSGVTQTPKHLITATGQRVTLRCSPRSGDLSVYWYQQSLDQGLQFLIQYYNGEERAKGNILERFSAQQFPDLHSELNLSSLELGDSALYFCASSAGLAGYEQYFGPGTRLTVT.

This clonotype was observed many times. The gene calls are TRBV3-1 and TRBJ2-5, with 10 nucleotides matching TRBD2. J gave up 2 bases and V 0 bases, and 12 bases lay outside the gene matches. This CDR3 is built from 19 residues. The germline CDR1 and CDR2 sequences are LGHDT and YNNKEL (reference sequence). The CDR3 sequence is CASSQDLASGSSLQETQYF. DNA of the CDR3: TGTGCCAGCAGCCAAGATCTGGCTAGCGGGAGCTCCCTTCAAGAGACCCAGTACTTC.

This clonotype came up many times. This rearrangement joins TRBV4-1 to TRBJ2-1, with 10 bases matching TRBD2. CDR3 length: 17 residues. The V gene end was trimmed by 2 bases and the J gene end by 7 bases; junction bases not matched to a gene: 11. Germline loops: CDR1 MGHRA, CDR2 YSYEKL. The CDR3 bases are TGCGCCAGCAGCCAACTCCCAGCGGGGGGGCAACGTAATGAGCAGTTCTTC. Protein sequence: CASSQLPAGGQRNEQFF.

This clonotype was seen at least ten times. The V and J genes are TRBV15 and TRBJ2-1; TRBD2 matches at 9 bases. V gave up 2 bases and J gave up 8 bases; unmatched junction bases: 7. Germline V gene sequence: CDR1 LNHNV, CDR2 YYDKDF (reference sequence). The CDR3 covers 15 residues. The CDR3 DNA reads TGTGCCACCAGCAGACTAGCGGGGATGGCTGATGAGCAGTTCTTC. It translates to CATSRLAGMADEQFF.

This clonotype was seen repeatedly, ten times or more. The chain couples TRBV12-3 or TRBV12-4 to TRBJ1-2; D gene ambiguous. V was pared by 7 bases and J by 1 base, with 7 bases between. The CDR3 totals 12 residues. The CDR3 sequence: CASTMVNYGYTF. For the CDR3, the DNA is TGTGCCAGCACCATGGTTAACTATGGCTACACCTTC.

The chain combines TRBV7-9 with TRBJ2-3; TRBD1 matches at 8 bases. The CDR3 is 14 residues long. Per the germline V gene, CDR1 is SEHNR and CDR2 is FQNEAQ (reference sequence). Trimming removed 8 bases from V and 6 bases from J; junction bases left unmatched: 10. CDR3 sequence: CASLRQGSTDTQYF. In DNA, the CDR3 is TGTGCCAGCTTGAGACAGGGGTCAACTGATACGCAGTATTTT.